These T cell receptor beta chains were read from a single sample in a study of neurological immune-mediated disorders. From the 5' RACE reads, TCRdb called clonotypes with MiXCR, one entry per CDR3 protein. The sample consists of over 55,000 distinct CDR3 sequences, around 9.6% of them appearing once. The sample was PBMCs. The origin of the receptors is a man in his thirties or forties in good health. CDR3s include the opening cysteine and the closing phenylalanine or tryptophan. D genes are given only for firm matches. Size is stated for part of the rows, as once, few or many counts, or as a class when the clone is expanded.

many	TRBV28	TRBJ2-3	TRBD2	TGTGCCAGCAGTTCGGCACTAGCGGGAGACCGAAACACAGATACGCAGTATTTT	CASSSALAGDRNTDTQYF
many	TRBV18	TRBJ1-2	NA	TGTGCCAGCTCACCCCGCCCCCGAGAGGGTGGCTACACCTTC	CASSPRPREGGYTF
many	TRBV5-1	TRBJ2-2	NA	TGCGCCAGCAGCTTGGCAGGGGAGCTGTTTTTT	CASSLAGELFF
many	TRBV20-1	TRBJ1-4	NA	TGCAGTGCTAGTAATTTCCCTCCTACAACTAATGAAAAACTGTTTTTT	CSASNFPPTTNEKLFF
NA	TRBV5-1	TRBJ1-1	NA	TGCGCCAGCAGCTTGGAATGGGGTCAGGGGAACAATGAAGCTTTCTTT	CASSLEWGQGNNEAFF
many	TRBV29-1	TRBJ2-4	TRBD2	TGCAGCGTTGAAGAAGGGCTAGCGGATGCCAAAAACATTCAGTACTTC	CSVEEGLADAKNIQYF
many	TRBV20-1	TRBJ1-1	TRBD1	TGCAGTGCTACTAGGACAGGGAGAGGCACTGAAGCTTTCTTT	CSATRTGRGTEAFF
many	TRBV4-2	TRBJ1-6	NA	TGTGCCAGCAGCGTCGGACAGACCAATTCACCCCTCCACTTT	CASSVGQTNSPLHF
many	TRBV7-9	TRBJ2-7	TRBD2	TGTGCCAGCAGCCCCGGAGGGGGGACTAGCGGGAGAAACGAGCAGTACTTC	CASSPGGGTSGRNEQYF
many	TRBV29-1	TRBJ2-7	NA	TGCAGCGTTGAGGTGGGGACCTCCTACGAGCAGTACTTC	CSVEVGTSYEQYF
many	TRBV20-1	TRBJ2-7	NA	TGCAGTGCTAGAGATTGGGACTCCTACGAGCAGTACTTC	CSARDWDSYEQYF
many	TRBV7-9	TRBJ2-7	TRBD2	TGTGCCAGCAGCCCCAGGAGGGCTAGCGGGAGGACCGGCGGGGAGCAGTACTTC	CASSPRRASGRTGGEQYF
many	TRBV7-2	TRBJ2-1	NA	TGTGCCAGCAGCTTAGAGGCAGGGGTCCCGTTCTTC	CASSLEAGVPFF
many	TRBV28	TRBJ2-1	TRBD1	TGTGCCAGCAGTTTCGACAGGGGCGACAATGAGCAGTTCTTC	CASSFDRGDNEQFF
NA	TRBV28	TRBJ2-3	NA	TGTGCCAGCAACGTCTGGGCTAGCAGCACAGATACGCAGTATTTT	CASNVWASSTDTQYF
many	TRBV7-3	TRBJ2-1	TRBD1	TGTGCCAGCAGTTTTGGGACAGGGGGCTACAATGAGCAGTTCTTC	CASSFGTGGYNEQFF
NA	TRBV7-9	TRBJ1-5	NA	TGTGCCAGCAGCTTAGTTCCGCTTCCGGGTCACCAGCATTTT	CASSLVPLPGHQHF
many	TRBV2	TRBJ2-2	NA	TGTGCCAGCAGTCGAATCGGGGACAACGGGGAGCTGTTTTTT	CASSRIGDNGELFF
many	TRBV10-2	TRBJ2-3	TRBD1	TGCGCCAGCAGTGAGGGACAGGGAAGGTCCACAGATACGCAGTATTTT	CASSEGQGRSTDTQYF
NA	TRBV27	TRBJ2-7	TRBD1	TGTGCCAGCAGTTTCTTGACAGGGCACGAGCAGTACTTC	CASSFLTGHEQYF
many	TRBV5-1	TRBJ2-1	NA	TGCGCCAGCAGCTTGGGACAGGTTGGGTACAATGAGCAGTTCTTC	CASSLGQVGYNEQFF
many	TRBV12-3/TRBV12-4	TRBJ2-3	NA	TGTGCCAGCAGTGCCCCTGGCGAGGGGAGCACAGATACGCAGTATTTT	CASSAPGEGSTDTQYF
many	TRBV29-1	TRBJ1-2	NA	TGCAGCGCCACCACAGAGCCCTATGGCTACACCTTC	CSATTEPYGYTF
many	TRBV14	TRBJ2-7	NA	TGTGCCAGCAGCCTGCAACAGGGTAGACCCTACGAGCAGTACTTC	CASSLQQGRPYEQYF
NA	TRBV5-1	TRBJ2-2	NA	TGCGCCAGCAGCTTGGGCCACTCGAACACCGGGGAGCTGTTTTTT	CASSLGHSNTGELFF
many	TRBV5-1	TRBJ2-1	NA	TGCGCCAGCAGCTTGGAGAGTTCCTACAATGAGCAGTTCTTC	CASSLESSYNEQFF
many	TRBV7-9	TRBJ2-7	TRBD1	TGTGCCAGCAGCCCGACAGGGGGCTCCTACGAGCAGTACTTC	CASSPTGGSYEQYF
many	TRBV29-1	TRBJ2-1	NA	TGCAGCGGGAATAGGGGGGTCTCCTACAATGAGCAGTTCTTC	CSGNRGVSYNEQFF
many	TRBV6-5	TRBJ2-3	NA	TGTGCCAGCAGTTACTCAGGGAGTAGTACAGATACGCAGTATTTT	CASSYSGSSTDTQYF
NA	TRBV5-1	TRBJ2-2	TRBD1	TGCGCCAGCAGCCCCGGGGGACAGGGAACCGGGGAGCTGTTTTTT	CASSPGGQGTGELFF
many	TRBV20-1	TRBJ2-2	NA	TGCAGTGCTAGAGAAGGAGCGCTCGGCGGGGAGCTGTTTTTT	CSAREGALGGELFF
many	TRBV20-1	TRBJ2-2	TRBD1	TGCAGTGCTTCCAGGGGGTCGAACACCGGGGAGCTGTTTTTT	CSASRGSNTGELFF
many	TRBV5-1	TRBJ2-5	TRBD1	TGCGCCAGCAGCCTTCGGACAGGGCGGCGGGAGACCCAGTACTTC	CASSLRTGRRETQYF
many	TRBV5-1	TRBJ2-1	NA	TGCGCCAGCTTCGAAGGCAGGGTAGTAGTCAATGAGCAGTTCTTC	CASFEGRVVVNEQFF
many	TRBV14	TRBJ2-3	NA	TGTGCCAGCAGCCAAACTCGACTGACCCAGTTCACAGATACGCAGTATTTT	CASSQTRLTQFTDTQYF
many	TRBV20-1	TRBJ2-5	TRBD2	TGCAGTGCTAGAGGGACTAGCGGGGGGGGCGTTGAGACCCAGTACTTC	CSARGTSGGGVETQYF
NA	TRBV29-1	TRBJ1-1	NA	TGCAGCGTCGCCCCCGGGACGGCAAACACTGAAGCTTTCTTT	CSVAPGTANTEAFF
few	TRBV20-1	TRBJ1-2	NA	TGCAGTGCTCTTACACGGGAGAGACGCGGCGGCTACACCTTC	CSALTRERRGGYTF
many	TRBV29-1	TRBJ2-1	NA	TGCAGCGTTGACGCCAATGAGCAGTTCTTC	CSVDANEQFF
few	TRBV4-1	TRBJ2-7	TRBD1	TGCGCCAGCAGTAGGGACAGTACGTACGAGCAGTACTTC	CASSRDSTYEQYF
NA	TRBV2	TRBJ2-7	NA	TGTGCCAGCAGTGAAACGCAAGTTTCGGGGTACGAGCAGTACTTC	CASSETQVSGYEQYF
many	TRBV6-1	TRBJ1-1	NA	TGTGCCAGCAGTGAAAGCGACCGGACTGAAGCTTTCTTT	CASSESDRTEAFF
NA	TRBV20-1	TRBJ2-7	TRBD2	TGCTGTGGGGAAACGACTAGCGGGTGCTTCGAGCAGTACTTC	CCGETTSGCFEQYF
many	TRBV29-1	TRBJ2-3	NA	TGCAGCGCCTCGGCGGGCAGCGGAGTATACACAGATACGCAGTATTTT	CSASAGSGVYTDTQYF
NA	TRBV4-1	TRBJ2-1	NA	TGCGCCAGCAGCCAAGACTCGAGGTCCTACAATGAGCAGTTCTTC	CASSQDSRSYNEQFF
many	TRBV4-1	TRBJ1-1	NA	TGCGCCAGCAGCCAAGGGGACATCTTGAACACTGAAGCTTTCTTT	CASSQGDILNTEAFF
NA	TRBV28	TRBJ1-1	TRBD1	TGTGCCAGCAGATTCACAGGGGGCCGGACTGAAGCTTTCTTT	CASRFTGGRTEAFF
many	TRBV7-2	TRBJ2-7	NA	TGTGCCAGCAGCTTAGGCACCTACTACGAGCAGTACTTC	CASSLGTYYEQYF
many	TRBV2	TRBJ2-7	NA	TGTGCCAGCATCTCTTCGGGACAAACCCGCCACGAGCAGTACTTC	CASISSGQTRHEQYF
many	TRBV10-2	TRBJ2-7	NA	TGCGCCAGCAGTGACCAGCGAGCCTACGAGCAGTACTTC	CASSDQRAYEQYF
many	TRBV7-6	TRBJ1-1	NA	TGTGCCAGCAGCGAACGAGGGGGGAACACTGAAGCTTTCTTT	CASSERGGNTEAFF
many	TRBV15	TRBJ2-7	NA	TGTGCCACCAGCAGAAGGGGGGACATCTCCTACGAGCAGTACTTC	CATSRRGDISYEQYF
few	TRBV7-8	TRBJ2-3	TRBD2	TGTGCCAGCAGCCGTTGGACTAGCGGGAGCACAGATACGCAGTATTTT	CASSRWTSGSTDTQYF
many	TRBV20-1	TRBJ2-7	NA	TGCAGTGCTAGAGGTCGGGCGGACAGCGCTACCTACGAGCAGTACTTC	CSARGRADSATYEQYF
NA	TRBV7-6	TRBJ2-5	NA	TGTGCCAGCAGCCAACAAGCCGTTTTCGGAGAGACCCAGTACTTC	CASSQQAVFGETQYF